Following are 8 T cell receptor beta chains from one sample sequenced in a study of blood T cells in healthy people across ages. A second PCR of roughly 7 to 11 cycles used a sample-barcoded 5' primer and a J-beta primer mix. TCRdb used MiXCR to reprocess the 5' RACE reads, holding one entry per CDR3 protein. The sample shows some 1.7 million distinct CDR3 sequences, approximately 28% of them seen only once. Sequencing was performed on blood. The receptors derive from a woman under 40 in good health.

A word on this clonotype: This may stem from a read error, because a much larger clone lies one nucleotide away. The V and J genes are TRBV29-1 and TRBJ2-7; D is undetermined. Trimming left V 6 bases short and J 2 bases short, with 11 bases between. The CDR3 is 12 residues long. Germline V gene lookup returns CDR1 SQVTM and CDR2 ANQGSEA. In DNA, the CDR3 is TGCAGCGTCTTCGGCGACCCCTACGAGCAGTACTTC. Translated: CSVFGDPYEQYF.

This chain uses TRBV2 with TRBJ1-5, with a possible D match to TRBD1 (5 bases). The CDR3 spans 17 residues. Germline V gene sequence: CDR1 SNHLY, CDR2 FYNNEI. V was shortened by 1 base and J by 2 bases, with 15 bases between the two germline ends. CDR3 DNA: TGTGCCAGCAGTGAAGGAAGATGGGACCACCGCAATCAGCCCCAGCATTTT. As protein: CASSEGRWDHRNQPQHF.

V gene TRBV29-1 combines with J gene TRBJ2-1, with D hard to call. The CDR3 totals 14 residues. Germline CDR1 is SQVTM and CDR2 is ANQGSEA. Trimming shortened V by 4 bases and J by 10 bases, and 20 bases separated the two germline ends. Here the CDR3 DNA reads TGCAGCGTTGGTCCACGGGCGGCGTCCTACGAGCAGTTCTTC. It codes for CSVGPRAASYEQFF.

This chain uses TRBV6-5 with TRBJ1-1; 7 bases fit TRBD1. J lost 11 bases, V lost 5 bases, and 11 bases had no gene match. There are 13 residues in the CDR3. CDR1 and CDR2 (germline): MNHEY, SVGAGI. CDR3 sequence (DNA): TGTGCCAGCAGTCCCCAGGACAGGACCACGGCTTTCTTT. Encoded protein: CASSPQDRTTAFF.

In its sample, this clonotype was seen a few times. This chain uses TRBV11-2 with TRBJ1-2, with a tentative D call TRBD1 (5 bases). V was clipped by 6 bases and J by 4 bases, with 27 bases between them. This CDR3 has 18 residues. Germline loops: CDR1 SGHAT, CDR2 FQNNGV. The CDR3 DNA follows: TGTGCCAGCAGTTTAACGCGGGGGGTTGGGGCAGCCACCTATGGCTACACCTTC. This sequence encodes CASSLTRGVGAATYGYTF.

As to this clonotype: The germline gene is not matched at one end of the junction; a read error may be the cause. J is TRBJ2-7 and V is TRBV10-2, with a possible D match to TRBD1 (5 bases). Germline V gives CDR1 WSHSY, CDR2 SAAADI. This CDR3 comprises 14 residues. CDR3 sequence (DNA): TGCGCCAGCAGGGCGACAGTACGCCCCTACGAGCAGGACTTC. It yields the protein CASRATVRPYEQDF.

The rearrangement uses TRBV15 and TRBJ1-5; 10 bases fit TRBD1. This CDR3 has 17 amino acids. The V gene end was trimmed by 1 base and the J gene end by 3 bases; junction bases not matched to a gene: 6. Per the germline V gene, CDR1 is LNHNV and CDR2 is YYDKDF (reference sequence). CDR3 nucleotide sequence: TGTGCCACCAGCAGAGTCGGGACAGGGGCTTACAATCAGCCCCAGCATTTT. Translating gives CATSRVGTGAYNQPQHF.

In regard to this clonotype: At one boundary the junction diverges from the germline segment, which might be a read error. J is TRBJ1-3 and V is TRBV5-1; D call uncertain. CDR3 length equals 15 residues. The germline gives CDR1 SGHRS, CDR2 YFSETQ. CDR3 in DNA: TGCGCTAGCAGCTTGTATATGAACTCTGGAAACACCATATATTTT. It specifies CASSLYMNSGNTIYF.